This T cell receptor beta chain was identified in a study of vaccination effects on CD4 cells after COVID-19. The CDR3 is 13 residues long. Germline CDR1 MNHEY, CDR2 SMNVEV (reference sequence). V dropped 6 bases and J dropped 11 bases, with 19 bases sitting between them. Following an approximately ten-day culture, CD4+ T cells were purified. Vaccination of participants consisted of two doses of either the BNT162b2 or mRNA-1273 vaccine. Profiling relied on immunoSEQ multiplex PCR, and the TCRdb table lists in-frame clones only, not all of them. The table has around 49,000 clones, over 60% seen once; the top ten hold under 10%. Study outcomes and limitations: By a late point after vaccination, infection- and vaccine-induced clones had shrunk markedly through clonal contraction.

Remarks on this clone: Its antigen is not known.

Sample: CD4+ T cells from PBMCs cultured without peptide, taken after COVID-19 vaccination. This receptor was obtained from a human donor who received a COVID-19 vaccine. The chain links TRBV27 to TRBJ1-1; D not certain. The CDR3 region has the DNA TGTGCCAGCAGCCTCGACCCCATTTCGTGGGCTTTCTTT. This codes for CASSLDPISWAFF.